These 24 T cell receptor beta chains came from one sample sequenced in a study of low-dose radiotherapy and immunotherapy resistance in tumors. TRAV- and TRBV-specific primers, spanning alpha and beta chains, primed first-strand cDNA. TCRs were put through approximately 20 PCR cycles of amplification with Phusion. A constant-region primer and the V-primer adapter served as the primer pair. TCRdb re-derived calls from the reads in MiXCR, one entry per CDR3 protein. The sample lists about 7,900 distinct CDR3 sequences; about 60% were seen once. These receptors were collected from a human donor with advanced metastatic prostate, ovarian, gallbladder or colorectal cancer (not recorded which). This table probably holds off-target reads from a library built for another chain.

In this sample, this clonotype turned up a few times. The chain carries TRBV11-2 and TRBJ1-2; D is ambiguous. Germline V gene data show CDR1 as SGHAT and CDR2 as FQNNGV. The CDR3 covers 15 residues. Trimming stripped 4 bases from V and 4 bases from J, with 16 bases between. CDR3 DNA: TGTGCCAGCAGCTCCGGCCCCGGGGTGAGCTATGGCTACACCTTC. Protein sequence: CASSSGPGVSYGYTF.

This clonotype showed up just once. In DNA form, the CDR3 reads TGTGCCAGCAGTTACCGGGGCCCCCAGCCCCAGCATTTT. It codes for CASSYRGPQPQHF. This sequence joins TRBV6-8 and TRBJ1-5; TRBD1 is a possible D gene (5 bases). The CDR3 runs to 13 residues. Germline CDR1 is MNHGY and CDR2 is SAAAGT. Trimming took off 2 bases at V and 7 bases at J, with 9 bases between the two ends.

The rearrangement links TRBV5-1 to TRBJ2-1; D gene uncertain. Germline V gives CDR1 SGHRS, CDR2 YFSETQ. V lost 0 bases to trimming and J lost 9 bases, with 13 bases between them. CDR3 length equals 14 residues. Here the CDR3 reads CASSLASGSFEQFF. The CDR3 nucleotides are TGCGCCAGCAGCTTGGCGTCCGGCTCATTTGAGCAGTTCTTC.

By its share, this clonotype is large. The chain combines TRBV28 with TRBJ2-1, with D uncertain. Germline V gene lookup returns CDR1 MDHEN and CDR2 SYDVKM. The CDR3 runs 16 residues. V lost 2 bases, J lost 0 bases, and 11 bases lay in between. CDR3 nucleotide sequence: TGTGCCAGCAGTTTAGCTGGGGTCAGCTCCTACAATGAGCAGTTCTTC. Its translation is CASSLAGVSSYNEQFF.

This clonotype was found a few times. The J gene is TRBJ2-7, the V gene TRBV18; D possibly corresponds to TRBD2 (8 bases). V lost 6 bases and J 4 bases, leaving 19 bases between the germline ends. CDR1 is KGHSH, CDR2 LQKENI, per germline. The CDR3 totals 15 residues. The CDR3 coding sequence is TGTGCCAGCTCCGTGAGGGGGCGGGAGGAGTACGAGCAGTACTTC. Translated, it gives CASSVRGREEYEQYF.

The chain carries TRBV4-3 and TRBJ1-1, with 9 bases identical to TRBD1. CDR3 length: 16 residues. V shed 3 bases and J 1 base; nucleotides not matched to a gene: 6. Looked up from germline, CDR1 is LGHNA and CDR2 is YSLEER. Here the CDR3 reads CASSQAGTGRNTEAFF. The DNA for the CDR3 is TGCGCCAGCAGCCAGGCCGGGACAGGGCGGAACACTGAAGCTTTCTTT.

This clonotype occurred a few times. V is TRBV12-3 or TRBV12-4 and J is TRBJ1-2, with D possibly being TRBD1 (6 bases). V was shortened by 8 bases and J by 3 bases, with 19 bases between the two germline ends. The CDR3 length is 15 residues. The CDR3 reads CASAVRTVSYYGYTF. The CDR3 region has the DNA TGTGCCAGCGCTGTCCGGACAGTTTCATACTATGGCTACACCTTC.

This clonotype was found a few times. The V call is TRBV5-1, the J call TRBJ2-7; no clear D gene. Germline loops: CDR1 SGHRS, CDR2 YFSETQ. The CDR3 spans 13 residues. Trimming shortened V by 0 bases and J by 3 bases, and 7 bases separated the two germline ends. The DNA of the CDR3 is TGCGCCAGCAGCTTGGGGGCTAGCTACGAGCAGTACTTC. It codes for CASSLGASYEQYF. Full variable domain (rest looked up from reference TRBV5-1 and TRBJ2-7): KAGVTQTPRYLIKTRGQQVTLSCSPISGHRSVSWYQQTPGQGLQFLFEYFSETQRNKGNFPGRFSGRQFSNSRSEMNVSTLELGDSALYLCASSLGASYEQYFGPGTRLTVT.

V and J are TRBV28 and TRBJ1-5; 7 bases map to TRBD1. Looked up from germline, CDR1 is MDHEN and CDR2 is SYDVKM. The V and J ends lost 7 bases and 7 bases, in that order; junction bases with no gene match: 19. CDR3 length equals 17 residues. CDR3 coding DNA: TGTGCCAGCACCCCCCTGGGACAGATCTTAGCAGGGCAGCCCCAGCATTTT. This gives the protein CASTPLGQILAGQPQHF.

V is TRBV24-1 and J is TRBJ2-1; D uncertain. CDR1 and CDR2 from the germline V gene are KGHDR and SFDVKD. The CDR3 is 14 amino acids. Trimming took 1 base from V and 6 from J, leaving 9 bases between them. CDR3 residues: CATSDFKASNEQFF. The CDR3 DNA sequence: TGTGCCACCAGTGATTTTAAAGCTTCCAATGAGCAGTTCTTC.

The genes are TRBV7-9 and TRBJ1-2, with D possibly TRBD1 on 5 matching bases. V lost 5 bases and J 4 bases, leaving 20 bases between the germline ends. The germline CDR1 and CDR2 sequences are SEHNR and FQNEAQ (reference sequence). This CDR3 comprises 16 residues. DNA of the CDR3: TGTGCCAGCAGCCTCACGGCCATCGGGGACCTCTATGGCTACACCTTC. It codes for CASSLTAIGDLYGYTF.

For the CDR3, the DNA is TGTGCCAGCAGCCCTACCGGACGGTTCTCTGGAAACACCATATATTTT. Residues: CASSPTGRFSGNTIYF. The chain recombines TRBV5-4 with TRBJ1-3; the D is unclear. The CDR3 runs to 16 residues. CDR1 and CDR2 (germline): SGHNT, YYREEE (reference sequence). With 4 bases removed from V and 0 bases from J, the gap between germline ends came to 14 bases.

The chain uses TRBV5-1 and TRBJ2-2; no definite D call. The ends were cut back, 0 bases at V and 4 bases at J, with 7 bases in the middle. CDR1 is SGHRS, CDR2 YFSETQ, per germline. The CDR3 is made up of 14 amino acids. The CDR3 loop reads CASSLVWATGELFF. The CDR3 nucleotides read TGCGCCAGCAGCTTGGTCTGGGCCACCGGGGAGCTGTTTTTT.

V gene TRBV9 combines with J gene TRBJ1-2; 9 positions agree with TRBD1. The CDR3 has 14 amino acids. V shed 2 bases, J shed 4 bases, and the junction held 3 bases outside the gene matches. Looked up from germline, CDR1 is SGDLS and CDR2 is YYNGEE. In nucleotides, the CDR3 is TGTGCCAGCAGCGTGGGACAGGGAACCTATGGCTACACCTTC. Its translation: CASSVGQGTYGYTF.

The V call is TRBV5-1, the J call TRBJ1-6; D gene unclear. Germline CDR1 SGHRS, CDR2 YFSETQ. The CDR3 totals 14 residues. V dropped 4 bases and J dropped 6 bases, with 11 bases sitting between them. CDR3 amino acids: CASSEMTSNSPLHF. CDR3 coding DNA: TGCGCCAGCAGCGAGATGACTTCTAATTCACCCCTCCACTTT.

This clonotype was recorded a few times. The V and J genes are TRBV6-4 and TRBJ2-3; D gene uncertain. V lost 6 bases and J lost 0, with 10 bases in between. Germline lookup yields CDR1 MRHNA and CDR2 SNTAGT. This CDR3 comprises 14 residues. CDR3 DNA sequence: TGTGCCAGCAGCGCTAAGCCCAGCACAGATACGCAGTATTTT. Translating it yields CASSAKPSTDTQYF.

This clonotype was detected only a few times. The chain is built from TRBV5-1 and TRBJ2-7, with 8 bases identical to TRBD1. CDR1 and CDR2 from the germline V gene are SGHRS and YFSETQ. The V gene end was trimmed by 3 bases and the J gene end by 6 bases; junction bases not matched to a gene: 17. The CDR3 is made up of 17 amino acids. For the CDR3, the DNA is TGCGCCAGCAGCTCCGGACAGGGCCGAATGGGTAGGTCCGAGCAGTACTTC. The encoded protein is CASSSGQGRMGRSEQYF.

CDR3 bases: TGTGCCAGCAGCTTGTTCGGCGGGGGGGCCAAGTACAATGAGCAGTTCTTC. As protein: CASSLFGGGAKYNEQFF. The chain is built from TRBV5-6 and TRBJ2-1, with 9 bases aligning to TRBD2. V shed 1 base and J 4 bases; nucleotides not matched to a gene: 9. This CDR3 is built from 17 residues. The germline V gene encodes CDR1 SGHDT and CDR2 YYEEEE.

The chain is built from TRBV2 and TRBJ2-3; D unclear. Per germline, CDR1 SNHLY and CDR2 FYNNEI. V gave up 2 bases and J gave up 0 bases, with 0 bases separating them. The CDR3 is 12 residues long. CDR3 sequence reads: CASSESTDTQYF. DNA for the CDR3: TGTGCCAGCAGTGAAAGCACAGATACGCAGTATTTT.

V and J are TRBV4-3 and TRBJ2-5; 11 nucleotides agree with TRBD2. The trim removed 1 base at V and 6 bases at J, leaving 10 bases unmatched. The CDR3 extends over 17 amino acids. Germline V CDR1 and CDR2: LGHNA, YSLEER. This CDR3 is CASSQVVTSGSGKTQYF. The CDR3, as DNA: TGCGCCAGCAGCCAAGTCGTAACTAGCGGGAGTGGAAAGACCCAGTACTTC.

This sequence joins TRBV7-9 and TRBJ2-1; TRBD1 might be the D (6 bases). Germline values: CDR1 SEHNR, CDR2 FQNEAQ (reference sequence). V lost 5 bases and J 2 bases, leaving 10 bases between the germline ends. The CDR3 runs 14 residues. The CDR3 coding sequence is TGTGCCAGCAGCCCCCGGGACACCTACAATGAGCAGTTCTTC. Residues: CASSPRDTYNEQFF. Based on the CDR3 plus reference TRBV7-9 and TRBJ2-1, the full variable domain is DTGVSQNPRHKITKRGQNVTFRCDPISEHNRLYWYRQTLGQGPEFLTYFQNEAQLEKSRLLSDRFSAERPKGSFSTLEIQRTEQGDSAMYLCASSPRDTYNEQFFGPGTRLTVL.

V is TRBV4-1 and J is TRBJ1-1, with D hard to call. Germline CDR1 reads MGHRA; CDR2 reads YSYEKL. V lost 3 bases and J lost 1, with 9 bases in between. The CDR3 length is 14 residues. In nucleotides, the CDR3 is TGCGCCAGCAGCCATCTGGCACAGAACACTGAAGCTTTCTTT. Its protein product is CASSHLAQNTEAFF.

This chain joins TRBV4-1 and TRBJ2-7, with 10 bases identical to TRBD2. J gave up 7 bases and V 1 base, and 4 bases lay outside the gene matches. Germline loops: CDR1 MGHRA, CDR2 YSYEKL. The CDR3 runs 14 residues. The CDR3 coding sequence is TGCGCCAGCAGCCAAGGACCGGGACTAGCGGAGCAGTACTTC. It encodes CASSQGPGLAEQYF.

Here the CDR3 reads CASSRQGGEKLFF. The CDR3 bases are TGTGCCAGCAGTCGACAGGGGGGTGAAAAACTGTTTTTT. The chain combines TRBV6-2 or TRBV6-3 with TRBJ1-4; 9 nucleotides match TRBD1. V gave up 5 bases and J gave up 7 bases; unmatched junction bases: 2. Germline CDR1 is MNHEY and CDR2 is SVGEGT. This CDR3 spans 13 amino acids.